Listed here is a single T cell receptor beta chain. What it binds is not known. These data originate in a study of cytomegalovirus exposure and HLA in healthy donors. Whole-study findings and limits: The study found most TCR sequences rare, yet found some public TCRs in many donors.

Germline V CDR1 and CDR2: MNHNS, SASEGT. CDR3 length: 12 residues. The V end was cut by 5 bases, the J end by 3 bases, with 7 bases between. 13 Jbeta primers and 60 Vbeta primers were used for the PCR. The protocol was immunoSEQ multiplex PCR, while the TCRdb copy is restricted to in-frame clones and leaves out a portion. This repertoire includes tens of thousands of clones. The TCR originated in a woman aged 55-70 years in good health and CMV-seropositive. The chain couples TRBV6-1 to TRBJ1-1; D gene uncertain. Specimen: PBMCs. In DNA, the CDR3 is TGTGCCAGCAGTCCAGTCTACACTGAAGCTTTCTTT. This sequence encodes CASSPVYTEAFF.